This entry lists 9 T cell receptor beta chains sequenced from one sample in a study of CD8 T cells in ankylosing spondylitis. General study findings and limits: Characteristic of ankylosing spondylitis blood, it appeared, was a TCR beta motif comprising about eight highly homologous variants.

Their recognized antigens are unknown. Each CDR3 protein is one row after TCRdb ran MiXCR on the 5' RACE reads. The data contain hundreds of thousands of distinct CDR3 sequences, about 11% of them singletons. The sample taken for sequencing was blood, either unsorted or a sorted T cell fraction (not recorded which). Source of these receptors: a male donor with ankylosing spondylitis.

This clonotype has a handful of counts. This sequence joins TRBV4-3 and TRBJ2-3, with D perhaps matching TRBD2 (6 bases). From germline, CDR1 is LGHNA and CDR2 YSLEER. V lost 0 bases to trimming and J lost 4 bases, with 11 bases between them. The CDR3 is 15 amino acids. The CDR3 sequence is CASSQEYGSADTQYF. CDR3 coding DNA: TGCGCCAGCAGCCAAGAATACGGGAGCGCAGATACGCAGTATTTT.

Ten or more counts support this clonotype. This chain uses TRBV7-2 with TRBJ2-1; possibly TRBD2 for D (5 bases). The CDR3 is 13 amino acids. Germline-derived CDR1 and CDR2 are SGHTA and FQGNSA. V gave up 1 base and J gave up 8 bases, with 9 bases separating them. CDR3 sequence (DNA): TGTGCCAGCAGCTTAGAACGGGGTCATGAGCAGTTCTTC. It specifies CASSLERGHEQFF.

This clonotype was seen at least ten times. The chain uses TRBV4-3 and TRBJ2-6; tentative D call: TRBD1 (5 bases). Germline V lookup: CDR1 LGHNA, CDR2 YSLEER. V shed 1 base and J shed 1 base, with 5 bases lying between them. This CDR3 contains 15 residues. Written as DNA, the CDR3 is TGCGCCAGCAGCCAAGCAGGGTCTGGGGCCAACGTCCTGACTTTC. Amino acid sequence: CASSQAGSGANVLTF.

The gene calls are TRBV28 and TRBJ2-2; 13 bases are shared with TRBD2. The germline V gene has CDR1 MDHEN and CDR2 SYDVKM. Trimming removed 5 bases from V and 3 bases from J; junction bases left unmatched: 9. The CDR3 sequence is 18 residues long. The DNA for the CDR3 is TGTGCCAGCAGTAGTACTAGCGGGAGGGTTCGGTACACCGGGGAGCTGTTTTTT. Translated, it gives CASSSTSGRVRYTGELFF.

A few counts support this clonotype. The chain links TRBV19 to TRBJ2-2; no reliable D call. V was shortened by 10 bases and J by 7 bases, with 13 bases between the two germline ends. CDR1 is LNHDA, CDR2 SQIVND, per germline (reference sequence). The CDR3 loop spans 12 amino acids. Here the CDR3 DNA reads TGTGCCACTTCTCAGCCGGGCGGGGAGCTGTTTTTT. Translating it yields CATSQPGGELFF.

The chain uses TRBV6-5 and TRBJ2-5; D ambiguous. CDR1 is MNHEY and CDR2 is SVGAGI in the germline V gene. The CDR3 is 13 amino acids. Trimming removed 0 bases from V and 7 bases from J, with 9 bases in between. CDR3 coding DNA: TGTGCCAGCAGTTACTCGACGGTTGGGACCCAGTACTTC. Translating it yields CASSYSTVGTQYF.

The chain joins TRBV6-5 to TRBJ1-1; 9 bases are a match to TRBD1. CDR3 length: 15 amino acids. CDR1 is MNHEY and CDR2 is SVGAGI in the germline V gene. The junction had 8 bases not matched to a gene; V was cut back by 6 bases and J by 3 bases. The CDR3 loop reads CASRYRGRGDTEAFF. The CDR3 DNA sequence: TGTGCCAGCAGATACAGGGGGCGGGGGGACACTGAAGCTTTCTTT.

The table lists this clonotype with a few counts. The chain employs TRBV4-3 and TRBJ2-3, with a possible D match to TRBD2 (6 bases). With 0 bases removed from V and 3 bases from J, the gap between germline ends came to 16 bases. The CDR3 is made up of 17 amino acids. Germline CDR1 is LGHNA and CDR2 is YSLEER. CDR3 coding DNA: TGCGCCAGCAGCCAAGAGGGAGGAGGGCTCGGGACAGATACGCAGTATTTT. Its translation: CASSQEGGGLGTDTQYF.

This rearrangement joins TRBV4-3 to TRBJ2-7; maybe TRBD1 (5 bases). Trimming stripped 2 bases from V and 1 base from J, with 6 bases between. CDR3 length: 13 residues. Germline CDR1 LGHNA, CDR2 YSLEER. CDR3 DNA: TGCGCCAGCAGCCAACGACAGTCCTACGAGCAGTACTTC. This sequence encodes CASSQRQSYEQYF.